This passage covers 5 T cell receptor beta chains from one sample sequenced in a study of T cell changes during pregnancy in multiple sclerosis. The repertoire was sequenced with immunoSEQ multiplex PCR; TCRdb's copy has only in-frame clones and lacks some. The sample lists about 56,000 clones; about 86% were seen once. Sequencing was performed on peripheral blood from another person, used as feeder cells. The receptors stem from a human donor whose cells served as feeder cells for cultures in a pregnancy study.

The chain uses TRBV5-4 and TRBJ2-3; 7 bases fit TRBD2. The CDR3 runs 16 residues. Germline CDR1 is SGHNT and CDR2 is YYREEE (reference sequence). J gave up 4 bases and V 1 base, and 9 bases lay outside the gene matches. The CDR3 spells CASSLSGGSFADTQYF. The CDR3 DNA is TGTGCCAGCAGCTTGTCCGGGGGGTCGTTCGCAGATACGCAGTATTTT.

V usage is TRBV20-1 and J usage is TRBJ2-7, with 7 bases lining up with TRBD1. CDR1 and CDR2 (germline): DFQATT, SNEGSKA (reference sequence). Trimming took 3 bases from V and 13 from J; bases not matched to a gene: 9. The CDR3 totals 11 residues. CDR3 bases: TGCAGTGCTAGGGACAGGCCGGGGCATTACTTC. This encodes CSARDRPGHYF.

This chain connects TRBV6-1 to TRBJ1-1; no definite D call. CDR1 and CDR2 (germline): MNHNS, SASEGT. The V end was cut by 1 base, the J end by 14 bases, with 20 bases between. This CDR3 has 14 residues. DNA of the CDR3: TGTGCCAGCAGTGAAGTTGGCCTGTCCGAGGAAGGGTTCTTT. This sequence encodes CASSEVGLSEEGFF.

This clone was recorded once. The rearrangement joins TRBV29-1 to TRBJ2-1; D is perhaps TRBD1 (5 bases). V was cut by 2 bases and J by 6 bases, with 11 bases left in between. Germline assignment: CDR1 SQVTM and CDR2 ANQGSEA. The CDR3 is made up of 13 amino acids. CDR3 DNA sequence: TGCAGCGTTGAAAGGTCAAGGGGCAATGAGCAGTTCTTC. This gives the protein CSVERSRGNEQFF.

V gene TRBV25-1 combines with J gene TRBJ2-2, with unresolved D. The V end lost 0 bases, the J end lost 2 bases, and 7 bases lay between the germline ends. Germline assignment: CDR1 MGHDK and CDR2 SYGVNS. The CDR3 is made up of 15 amino acids. CDR3 DNA: TGTGCCAGCAGTGAATATAACACTAACACCGGGGAGCTGTTTTTT. Translating it yields CASSEYNTNTGELFF.